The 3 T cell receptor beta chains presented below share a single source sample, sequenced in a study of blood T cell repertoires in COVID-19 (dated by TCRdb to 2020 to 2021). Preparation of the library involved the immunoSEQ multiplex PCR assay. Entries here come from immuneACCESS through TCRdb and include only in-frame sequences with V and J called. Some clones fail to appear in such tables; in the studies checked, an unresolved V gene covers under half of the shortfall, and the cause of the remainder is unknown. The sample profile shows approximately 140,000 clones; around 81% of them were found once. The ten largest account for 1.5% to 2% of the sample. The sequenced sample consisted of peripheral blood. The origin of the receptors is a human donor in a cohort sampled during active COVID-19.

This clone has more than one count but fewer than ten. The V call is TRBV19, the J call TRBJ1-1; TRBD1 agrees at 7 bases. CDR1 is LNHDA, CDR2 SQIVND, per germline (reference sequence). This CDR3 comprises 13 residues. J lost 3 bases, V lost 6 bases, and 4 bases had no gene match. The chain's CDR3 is CASSGQAHTEAFF. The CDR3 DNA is TGTGCCAGTAGCGGACAGGCGCACACTGAAGCTTTCTTT.

The CDR3 nucleotides read TGCGCCAGCAGCTTGGCCGGGCTAGCGGGAGCTTCGGAGGAGCAGTACTTC. This translates into CASSLAGLAGASEEQYF. V gene TRBV5-1 combines with J gene TRBJ2-7, with TRBD2 matching over 10 bases. Trimming took 0 bases from V and 7 from J; bases not matched to a gene: 13. This CDR3 region has 17 residues. The germline V gene has CDR1 SGHRS and CDR2 YFSETQ.

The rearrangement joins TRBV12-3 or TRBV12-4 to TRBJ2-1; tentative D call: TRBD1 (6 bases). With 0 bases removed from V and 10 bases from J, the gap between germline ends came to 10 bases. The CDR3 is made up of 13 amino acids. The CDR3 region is CASSLALDREQFF. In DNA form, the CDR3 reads TGTGCCAGCAGTTTAGCGCTAGACAGGGAGCAGTTCTTC.